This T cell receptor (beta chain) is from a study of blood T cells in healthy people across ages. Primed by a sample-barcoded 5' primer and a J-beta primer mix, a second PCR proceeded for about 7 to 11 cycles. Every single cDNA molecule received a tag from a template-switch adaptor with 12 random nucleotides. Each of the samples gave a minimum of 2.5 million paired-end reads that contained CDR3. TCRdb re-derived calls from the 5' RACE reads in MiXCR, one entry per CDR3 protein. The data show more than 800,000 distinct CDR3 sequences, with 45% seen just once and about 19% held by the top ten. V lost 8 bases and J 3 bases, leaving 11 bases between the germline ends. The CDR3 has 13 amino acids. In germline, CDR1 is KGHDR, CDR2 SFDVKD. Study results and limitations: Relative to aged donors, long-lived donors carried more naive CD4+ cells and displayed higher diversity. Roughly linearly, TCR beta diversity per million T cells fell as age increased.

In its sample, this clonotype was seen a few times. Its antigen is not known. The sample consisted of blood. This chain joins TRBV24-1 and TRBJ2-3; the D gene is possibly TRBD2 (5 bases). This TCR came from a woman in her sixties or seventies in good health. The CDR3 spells CATMETGTDTQYF. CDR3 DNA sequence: TGTGCCACCATGGAGACGGGAACAGATACGCAGTATTTT.